This T cell receptor beta chain was sequenced for a study of blood T cell repertoires in COVID-19. As originally analysed: Amplifying reference gene primers gave estimates of nucleated cell counts. Sequencing was performed with immunoSEQ multiplex PCR; in TCRdb, only in-frame clones are kept and a portion is missing. V, J and clone size are taken as reported in that table, and D and trimming were inferred from the DNA itself. The repertoire consists of 200,000 to 250,000 clones, with around nine tenths occurring once and the leading ten covering more than 0.65%. The CDR3 extends over 16 amino acids. With V trimmed by 4 bases and J by 2 bases, 6 bases remained unmatched. Germline V lookup: CDR1 SGHRS, CDR2 YFSETQ.

V usage is TRBV5-1 and J usage is TRBJ2-3; 11 bases match TRBD2. This TCR was sampled from a man younger than 45 with COVID-19, enrolled during active disease. Sequenced material: peripheral blood. The CDR3 DNA reads as TGCGCCAGCAGCCAGGGACTAGCGGATTTCACAGATACGCAGTATTTT. Residues: CASSQGLADFTDTQYF. Using reference TRBV5-1 and TRBJ2-3 for the parts outside the CDR3, the full variable domain is KAGVTQTPRYLIKTRGQQVTLSCSPISGHRSVSWYQQTPGQGLQFLFEYFSETQRNKGNFPGRFSGRQFSNSRSEMNVSTLELGDSALYLCASSQGLADFTDTQYFGPGTRLTVL.